The entry below gives a single T cell receptor beta chain sequence along with its context. Its antigen is not known. This specimen belongs to a study of graft-versus-host responses after intestinal transplantation. Overall study context: Induction using anti-thymocyte globulin, followed by tacrolimus and steroids for 3 to 4 years, was given to all recipients. General study results and limits: Declining HvG levels early post-transplant were linked to peak circulating GvH clone levels. When patients had graft-donor T cell macrochimerism, their allografts held high graft-versus-host to host-versus-graft clonal ratios.

Clones were sequenced by immunoSEQ multiplex PCR, and TCRdb holds only the in-frame ones, with some missing. The sample has about 100,000 clones; less than 90% are singletons. Germline V lookup: CDR1 MGHDK, CDR2 SYGVNS. This CDR3 spans 13 amino acids. This receptor was taken from a human donor who was the organ donor for an intestinal transplant. The starting material was unstimulated CD4+ T cells sorted from spleen or lymph node cells, obtained before transplant. The chain is built from TRBV25-1 and TRBJ2-3, with D possibly matching TRBD2 (7 bases). The CDR3 loop reads CADSGGCTDTQYF. The CDR3 DNA reads as TGTGCAGACTCGGGGGGCTGCACAGATACGCAGTATTTT.